The 25 T cell receptor beta chains presented below share a single source sample, sequenced in a study of T cell repertoires in cytomegalovirus infection. One entry per CDR3 protein results from TCRdb running MiXCR on the reads. The data show fewer than 1,000,000 distinct CDR3 sequences, 30% to 40% seen once. No antigens are known for them. The sample here was cultured CD8+ T cells from PBMCs, taken from culture after CMV antigen stimulation. The source is a human donor in good health (CMV status not recorded). Some clones in this sample may be carry-over from other donors' samples.

This clonotype was counted between two and nine times. The J gene is TRBJ1-2, the V gene TRBV20-1; 7 bases agree with TRBD1. J lost 5 bases, V lost 4 bases, and 31 bases had no gene match. Germline V gene lookup returns CDR1 DFQATT and CDR2 SNEGSKA (reference sequence). There are 21 residues in the CDR3. In DNA form, the CDR3 reads TGCAGTGCTACCTTCCTAGACCGGACAGGAGGTGTAGGGTTACTGGGTTATGGCTACACCTTC. This encodes CSATFLDRTGGVGLLGYGYTF.

This clonotype was detected ten times or more. The J gene is TRBJ1-5, the V gene TRBV6-6; no clear D gene. The CDR3 contains 16 residues. Trimming left V 5 bases short and J 1 base short, with 15 bases between. Germline loops: CDR1 MNHNY, CDR2 SVGAGI (reference sequence). The CDR3 loop is CASSPGRERSNQPQHF. For the CDR3, the DNA is TGTGCCAGCAGTCCCGGACGGGAAAGGAGCAATCAGCCCCAGCATTTT.

This clonotype was observed a handful of times. V usage is TRBV6-5 and J usage is TRBJ2-7, with TRBD1 matching 7 bases. The CDR3 is 15 amino acids. Losses at the gene ends were 10 bases for V and 6 bases for J; bases not matched to a gene: 18. Germline V gives CDR1 MNHEY, CDR2 SVGAGI. The CDR3 reads CATHTRDSKIGEQYF. CDR3 in DNA: TGTGCCACACATACTAGGGACAGCAAAATTGGCGAGCAGTACTTC.

The CDR3 here is CASSLRTGDKWIQYF. DNA of the CDR3: TGTGCCAGTTCGCTTCGGACAGGGGACAAGTGGATTCAGTACTTC. The chain carries TRBV25-1 and TRBJ2-4; TRBD1 matches 9 bases. Germline V gene sequence: CDR1 MGHDK, CDR2 SYGVNS. The CDR3 spans 15 residues. V lost 9 bases, J lost 10 bases, and 16 bases stayed unmatched.

In its sample, this clonotype was seen a few times. The chain employs TRBV4-1 and TRBJ1-5, with D maybe TRBD1 (5 bases). Germline CDR1 reads MGHRA; CDR2 reads YSYEKL. The V and J ends lost 1 base and 5 bases respectively, with 12 bases between them. The CDR3 length is 15 residues. CDR3 residues: CASSQAPGGDQPQHF. CDR3 bases: TGCGCCAGCAGCCAAGCCCCGGGGGGTGATCAGCCCCAGCATTTT.

This clonotype was picked up a small number of times. J is TRBJ1-2 and V is TRBV7-2; TRBD1 might be the D (6 bases). The V and J ends lost 2 bases and 2 bases respectively, with 18 bases between them. This CDR3 comprises 17 residues. Germline V gene sequence: CDR1 SGHTA, CDR2 FQGNSA. CDR3 DNA: TGTGCCAGCAGCTTAATTGCCGGGACCGGGGGCAACTATGGCTACACCTTC. Encoded protein: CASSLIAGTGGNYGYTF.

The CDR3 protein is CATSSDRGWADTQYF. In DNA form, the CDR3 reads TGTGCCACCAGCTCCGACAGGGGGTGGGCAGATACGCAGTATTTT. This sequence joins TRBV15 and TRBJ2-3, with 9 nucleotides matching TRBD1. V dropped 5 bases and J dropped 4; count of bases not matched to a gene: 7. Per the germline V gene, CDR1 is LNHNV and CDR2 is YYDKDF (reference sequence). The CDR3 sequence is 15 residues long.

This chain uses TRBV12-3 or TRBV12-4 with TRBJ2-7; D not certain. Between the trimmed V and J ends, which lost 3 bases and 2 bases, there was a span of 8 bases. This CDR3 has 13 residues. CDR3 residues: CASSFGLTYEQYF. The DNA for the CDR3 is TGTGCCAGCAGTTTCGGCCTCACCTACGAGCAGTACTTC.

The CDR3 sequence is CASSRGGARYTGELFF. The CDR3 nucleotides read TGTGCCAGCAGCCGAGGAGGGGCCCGATACACCGGGGAGCTGTTTTTT. The rearrangement links TRBV7-6 to TRBJ2-2, with a tentative D call TRBD2 (6 bases). This CDR3 has 16 residues. V was trimmed by 5 bases and J by 3 bases, leaving 16 bases between them. Germline loops: CDR1 SGHVS, CDR2 FNYEAQ.

In this sample, this clonotype turned up many times. The junction shows a germline mismatch at one end, possibly a read error. The CDR3 loop reads CASTLGPSSDNEQFF. The CDR3 nucleotides read TGTGCCAGCACCTTAGGGCCTAGCAGTGACAATGAGCAGTTCTTC. The rearrangement links TRBV7-3 to TRBJ2-1, with D perhaps TRBD2 (5 bases). Germline lookup yields CDR1 SGHTA and CDR2 FQGTGA. The CDR3 consists of 15 residues.

V gene TRBV10-3 combines with J gene TRBJ1-2, with 9 bases fitting TRBD1. The germline V gene encodes CDR1 ENHRY and CDR2 SYGVKD. The CDR3 is 15 residues long. Trimming at V came to 10 bases and at J to 4 bases, leaving 13 bases not matched to a gene. The CDR3 DNA reads as TGTGCCAGCATCGGTCGGGAGACAGGGGGCTATGGCTACACCTTC. Encoded protein: CASIGRETGGYGYTF.

This clonotype was seen ten or more times. J is TRBJ2-3 and V is TRBV7-2, with D uncertain. The CDR3 sequence is 19 residues long. V was clipped by 5 bases and J by 0 bases, with 24 bases between them. Germline V lookup: CDR1 SGHTA, CDR2 FQGNSA. DNA for the CDR3: TGTGCCAGCAGCCTTTTCCCGAAATTTAGGACCCCTAGCACAGATACGCAGTATTTT. As protein: CASSLFPKFRTPSTDTQYF. Drawing the rest from reference TRBV7-2 and TRBJ2-3, the complete variable domain is GAGVSQSPSNKVTEKGKDVELRCDPISGHTALYWYRQSLGQGLEFLIYFQGNSAPDKSGLPSDRFSAERTGGSVSTLTIQRTQQEDSAVYLCASSLFPKFRTPSTDTQYFGPGTRLTVL.

This clonotype was observed a few times. The chain links TRBV7-8 to TRBJ2-7; TRBD1 matches at 12 bases. The CDR3 is 15 residues long. CDR1 and CDR2 from the germline V gene are SGHVS and FQNEAQ. The junction had 6 bases not matched to a gene; V was cut back by 4 bases and J by 5 bases. CDR3 bases: TGTGCCAGCAGCTACCCCGGGACAGGGGGCGACGAGCAGTACTTC. Residues: CASSYPGTGGDEQYF.

This chain connects TRBV25-1 to TRBJ1-3; D is perhaps TRBD1 (5 bases). Germline-derived CDR1 and CDR2 are MGHDK and SYGVNS. V was shortened by 7 bases and J by 2 bases, with 12 bases between the two germline ends. There are 14 residues in the CDR3. CDR3 loop: CASIGQTTGNTIYF. CDR3 coding DNA: TGTGCCAGCATCGGACAAACAACTGGAAACACCATATATTTT.

In its sample, this clonotype was seen a few times. The chain carries TRBV27 and TRBJ1-1, with TRBD1 matching over 8 bases. V lost 4 bases and J lost 1; bases outside the gene matches: 8. Germline CDR1 is MNHEY and CDR2 is SMNVEV (reference sequence). The CDR3 loop spans 16 amino acids. CDR3 region: CASSSNRGRANTEAFF. CDR3 sequence (DNA): TGTGCCAGCAGTTCCAACAGGGGGAGGGCGAACACTGAAGCTTTCTTT.

CDR3 amino acids: CASSYSGGGQRAAYSYEQYV. The CDR3 nucleotides are TGTGCCAGCAGTTACTCGGGGGGAGGACAGCGGGCCGCCTACTCCTACGAGCAGTACGTC. The chain carries TRBV6-6 and TRBJ2-7; tentatively, D is TRBD1 or TRBD2 (6 bases each). V was shortened by 0 bases and J by 0 bases, with 24 bases between the two germline ends. The germline V gene encodes CDR1 MNHNY and CDR2 SVGAGI (reference sequence). The CDR3 contains 20 residues.

The V call is TRBV2, the J call TRBJ2-7; TRBD2 matches 9 bases. The CDR3 is 17 residues long. V was pared by 1 base and J by 4 bases, with 11 bases of the junction left unmatched. CDR1 is SNHLY, CDR2 FYNNEI, per germline. The CDR3 spells CASSEGPGLAGIYEQYF. The CDR3 DNA reads TGTGCCAGCAGTGAAGGTCCAGGGCTAGCGGGGATTTACGAGCAGTACTTC.

This clonotype turned up a few times. CDR3 nucleotides: TGTGCCAGCAGTTTCCGGGTAACCAGTAGCTATGGCTACACCTTC. It specifies CASSFRVTSSYGYTF. V usage is TRBV27 and J usage is TRBJ1-2; D is ambiguous. This CDR3 is 15 amino acids long. Germline V gene lookup returns CDR1 MNHEY and CDR2 SMNVEV (reference sequence). V was shortened by 3 bases and J by 4 bases, with 15 bases between the two germline ends.

Many counts were recorded for this clonotype. The rearrangement uses TRBV7-6 and TRBJ2-5; D is possibly TRBD1 (5 bases). This CDR3 spans 15 amino acids. Trimming pared 2 bases from V and 3 bases from J, leaving 13 bases between. Per the germline V gene, CDR1 is SGHVS and CDR2 is FNYEAQ. CDR3 sequence reads: CASSLKGSRKETQYF. DNA for the CDR3: TGTGCCAGCAGCTTAAAGGGGTCCCGCAAAGAGACCCAGTACTTC.

The J gene is TRBJ2-7, the V gene TRBV19, with D perhaps TRBD1 or TRBD2 (5 bases each). The CDR3 runs to 15 residues. Germline-derived CDR1 and CDR2 are LNHDA and SQIVND (reference sequence). V gave up 3 bases and J gave up 2 bases, with 14 bases separating them. CDR3 nucleotide sequence: TGTGCCAGTAGTATGGGACGGGTGATACCCTACGAGCAGTACTTC. Amino acids: CASSMGRVIPYEQYF. Filled out from reference TRBV19 and TRBJ2-7, the complete variable domain reads DGGITQSPKYLFRKEGQNVTLSCEQNLNHDAMYWYRQDPGQGLRLIYYSQIVNDFQKGDIAEGYSVSREKKESFPLTVTSAQKNPTAFYLCASSMGRVIPYEQYFGPGTRLTVT.

This clonotype was counted between two and nine times. The chain uses TRBV25-1 and TRBJ2-1; D is ambiguous. The length of the CDR3 is 14 residues. CDR1 is MGHDK and CDR2 is SYGVNS in the germline V gene. Trimming removed 10 bases at V and 5 bases at J, with 18 bases between. The CDR3 loop reads CATQGIYTDNEQFF. As DNA, the CDR3 is TGTGCCACCCAAGGCATATACACAGACAATGAGCAGTTCTTC. The whole variable domain, filled in from reference TRBV25-1 and TRBJ2-1, reads EADIYQTPRYLVIGTGKKITLECSQTMGHDKMYWYQQDPGMELHLIHYSYGVNSTEKGDLSSESTVSRIRTEHFPLTLESARPSHTSQYLCATQGIYTDNEQFFGPGTRLTVL.

This clonotype occurred once. Germline and junction disagree at one end, which may indicate a read error. The chain uses TRBV7-9 and TRBJ2-2; TRBD1 aligns across 10 bases. The CDR3 spans 16 residues. Germline-derived CDR1 and CDR2 are SEHNR and FQNEAQ (reference sequence). CDR3 protein: CTSSLVGTGATGELFF. Here the CDR3 DNA reads TGTACCAGCAGCTTAGTTGGGACAGGGGCCACCGGGGAGCTGTTTTTT.

The chain couples TRBV20-1 to TRBJ1-2; 11 bases match TRBD1. The V and J ends lost 6 bases and 3 bases, in that order; junction bases with no gene match: 3. There are 13 residues in the CDR3. CDR1 DFQATT and CDR2 SNEGSKA come from the germline V gene (reference sequence). CDR3 in DNA: TGCAGTGCCTGGGACAGGGGGGACTATGGCTACACCTTC. Its translation is CSAWDRGDYGYTF.

This sequence joins TRBV6-8 and TRBJ1-6; tentative D call: TRBD1 (5 bases). Trimming removed 0 bases from V and 7 bases from J, with 13 bases in between. The length of the CDR3 is 16 residues. In germline, CDR1 is MNHGY, CDR2 SAAAGT. The CDR3 spells CASSYSAWGENSPLHF. The CDR3 region has the DNA TGTGCCAGCAGTTACTCGGCGTGGGGGGAGAATTCACCCCTCCACTTT.

V gene TRBV4-1 combines with J gene TRBJ2-5; D is unclear. CDR1 and CDR2 from the germline V gene are MGHRA and YSYEKL. CDR3 length equals 13 residues. The V end was cut by 2 bases, the J end by 2 bases, with 6 bases between. The CDR3 loop is CASSQQNQETQYF. CDR3 sequence (DNA): TGCGCCAGCAGCCAACAGAATCAAGAGACCCAGTACTTC.